The 25 T cell receptor beta chains reported below all come from one sample, sequenced in a study of blood T cell repertoires in COVID-19. The data were produced by immunoSEQ multiplex PCR, yet TCRdb's version contains in-frame clones alone and is incomplete. The sample includes roughly 200,000 clones, around 90% of them seen just once. Specimen: PBMCs or T cells enriched from blood (not recorded which). Source of these receptors: a young man with acute COVID-19.

In nucleotides, the CDR3 is TGTGCCTGGAGTAACGTGGACAGGGCGGGATGGACTGAAGCTTTCTTT. This encodes CAWSNVDRAGWTEAFF. The chain carries TRBV30 and TRBJ1-1; 8 bases agree with TRBD1. The CDR3 is 16 amino acids. From germline, CDR1 is GTSNPN and CDR2 SVGIG (reference sequence). V dropped 2 bases and J dropped 5; count of bases not matched to a gene: 13.

V usage is TRBV3-1 (or the pseudogene TRBV3-2) and J usage is TRBJ1-2; no clear D. Trimming left V 1 base short and J 5 bases short, with 8 bases between. CDR3 length equals 13 residues. Germline V lookup: CDR1 LGHDT, CDR2 YNNKEL (reference sequence). This CDR3 is CASSQGSGYGYTF. As DNA, the CDR3 is TGTGCCAGCAGCCAAGGTTCAGGATATGGCTACACCTTC.

V gene TRBV7-9 combines with J gene TRBJ1-1, with D possibly being TRBD1 (5 bases). Germline CDR1 is SEHNR and CDR2 is FQNEAQ (reference sequence). CDR3 length: 13 amino acids. V shed 4 bases and J shed 5 bases, with 11 bases lying between them. The CDR3 loop is CASSSGRGTEAFF. The DNA for the CDR3 is TGTGCCAGCAGCTCGGGACGGGGGACTGAAGCTTTCTTT.

The chain has TRBV7-8 and TRBJ1-2, with 10 positions matching TRBD1. The V and J ends lost 5 bases and 8 bases, in that order; junction bases with no gene match: 11. The CDR3 runs 15 residues. Germline V lookup: CDR1 SGHVS, CDR2 FQNEAQ. As DNA, the CDR3 is TGTGCCAGCAGCACTTGGACAGGGGGATTAGAGGGCTACACCTTC. Protein sequence: CASSTWTGGLEGYTF.

In its sample, this clone was seen once. The V and J genes are TRBV6-5 and TRBJ1-5; D is possibly TRBD1 (5 bases). CDR1 is MNHEY, CDR2 SVGAGI, per germline. This CDR3 contains 14 residues. V gave up 6 bases and J gave up 6 bases, with 15 bases separating them. CDR3 bases: TGTGCCAGCAGATTTTGGGGCATGCGTCAGCCCCAGCATTTT. Translating it yields CASRFWGMRQPQHF.

The rearrangement links TRBV29-1 to TRBJ2-3; TRBD2 agrees at 9 bases. Germline V lookup: CDR1 SQVTM, CDR2 ANQGSEA. CDR3 size: 15 residues. V lost 7 bases and J lost 0; bases outside the gene matches: 8. CDR3: CSAERGDGSTDTQYF. In DNA, the CDR3 is TGCAGCGCTGAGCGGGGGGACGGGAGCACAGATACGCAGTATTTT.

The V call is TRBV27, the J call TRBJ1-2, with 8 positions matching TRBD1. CDR1 and CDR2 from the germline V gene are MNHEY and SMNVEV (reference sequence). V trimming: 5 bases; J trimming: 0 bases; junction bases outside the gene matches: 5. The CDR3 is made up of 15 amino acids. CDR3 sequence reads: CASSPRQGTNYGYTF. For the CDR3, the DNA is TGTGCCAGCAGTCCCCGACAGGGGACTAACTATGGCTACACCTTC.

The J gene is TRBJ2-2, the V gene TRBV9, with 12 bases fitting TRBD2. This CDR3 region has 16 residues. V lost 4 bases to trimming and J lost 6 bases; unmatched junction nucleotides: 7. Germline V gene sequence: CDR1 SGDLS, CDR2 YYNGEE. The CDR3 region is CASSPWTSGASGELFF. The CDR3 nucleotides are TGTGCCAGCAGCCCTTGGACTAGCGGGGCTTCCGGGGAGCTGTTTTTT.

The J gene is TRBJ1-5, the V gene TRBV18; 7 bases map to TRBD1. The CDR3 extends over 15 amino acids. With 6 bases clipped from V and 0 bases from J, the junction kept 5 bases outside the gene matches. Germline CDR1 reads KGHSH; CDR2 reads LQKENI. CDR3 sequence: CASSRDSPSNQPQHF. CDR3 nucleotides: TGTGCCAGCTCCCGGGACAGCCCTAGCAATCAGCCCCAGCATTTT.

V is TRBV14 and J is TRBJ2-5; weak D call: TRBD2 (6 bases). Germline values: CDR1 SGHDN, CDR2 FVKESK. Trimming took 4 bases from V and 1 from J, leaving 7 bases between them. This CDR3 spans 13 amino acids. The CDR3, as DNA: TGTGCCAGCAGCCCGGGACTCCAAGAGACCCAGTACTTC. Protein sequence: CASSPGLQETQYF.

V and J are TRBV6-2 or TRBV6-3 and TRBJ2-1; 10 positions match TRBD1. The CDR3 length is 11 residues. The J segment lost 16 bases and the V segment lost 6 bases, leaving 6 bases of the junction unmatched. Germline CDR1 and CDR2: MNHEY and SVGEGT. The CDR3 is CASSKGTGVFF. The CDR3, as DNA: TGTGCCAGCAGCAAGGGGACAGGGGTTTTCTTC.

This chain connects TRBV7-9 to TRBJ2-5; 12 bases match TRBD2. The CDR3 consists of 18 residues. V shed 5 bases and J 8 bases; nucleotides not matched to a gene: 18. CDR1 is SEHNR and CDR2 is FQNEAQ in the germline V gene (reference sequence). CDR3: CASSAGTGEGTSGFTQYF. The CDR3, as DNA: TGTGCCAGCAGCGCCGGGACAGGGGAAGGGACTAGCGGGTTTACCCAGTACTTC.

V and J are TRBV9 and TRBJ2-5; D not certain. The germline V gene has CDR1 SGDLS and CDR2 YYNGEE. V gave up 3 bases and J gave up 0 bases, with 6 bases separating them. The CDR3 consists of 13 residues. CDR3 region: CASSASYQETQYF. The CDR3 DNA is TGTGCCAGCAGCGCCTCCTACCAAGAGACCCAGTACTTC.

The DNA for the CDR3 is TGTGCCAGCAGCTTTGCCGGAGCTAACTCCTACGAGCAGTACTTC. Amino acids: CASSFAGANSYEQYF. The rearrangement links TRBV7-8 to TRBJ2-7; D not resolved. V was pared by 3 bases and J by 0 bases, with 12 bases between. In germline, CDR1 is SGHVS, CDR2 FQNEAQ. The CDR3 totals 15 residues. Supplemented by reference TRBV7-8 and TRBJ2-7, the full variable domain reads GAGVSQSPRYKVAKRGQDVALRCDPISGHVSLFWYQQALGQGPEFLTYFQNEAQLDKSGLPSDRFFAERPEGSVSTLKIQRTQQEDSAVYLCASSFAGANSYEQYFGPGTRLTVT.

This clone appeared a single time. The CDR3 sequence is CASSYGTGSEAFF. The CDR3 bases are TGTGCCAGCAGCTACGGGACAGGGTCTGAAGCTTTCTTT. V is TRBV3-1 (or the pseudogene TRBV3-2) and J is TRBJ1-1, with 9 bases identical to TRBD1. Germline values: CDR1 LGHDT, CDR2 YNNKEL (reference sequence). With 5 bases clipped from V and 6 bases from J, the junction kept 4 bases outside the gene matches. The CDR3 consists of 13 residues.

The chain employs TRBV25-1 and TRBJ2-7; 10 bases fit TRBD1. Germline V gives CDR1 MGHDK, CDR2 SYGVNS. Trimming at V came to 5 bases and at J to 5 bases, leaving 6 bases not matched to a gene. This CDR3 has 14 amino acids. DNA of the CDR3: TGTGCCAGCAGTCCCGGGACAGGGGAACACGAGCAGTACTTC. Protein sequence: CASSPGTGEHEQYF.

As concerns this clone: One end of the junction is discordant with germline, which a read error may explain. The chain joins TRBV5-1 to TRBJ1-6; TRBD1 aligns across 11 bases. Germline CDR1 and CDR2: SGHRS and YFSETQ. This CDR3 comprises 17 residues. The CDR3 sequence: CASSLAPGQGADSPLHF. In nucleotides, the CDR3 is TGCGCCAGCAGCTTGGCCCCAGGACAGGGGGCGGATTCGCCCCTCCACTTT.

This chain links TRBV19 with TRBJ1-1; 8 bases line up with TRBD1. The germline V gene has CDR1 LNHDA and CDR2 SQIVND (reference sequence). The CDR3 totals 15 residues. V lost 6 bases and J lost 3; bases outside the gene matches: 9. The CDR3 loop is CASRPGTGGYTEAFF. The CDR3 DNA reads TGTGCCAGTAGGCCAGGGACAGGCGGGTACACTGAAGCTTTCTTT.

The CDR3 protein is CATSGLAGDRNEQFF. The CDR3 DNA follows: TGTGCCACCAGTGGTTTAGCGGGAGATAGGAATGAGCAGTTCTTC. The rearrangement links TRBV24-1 to TRBJ2-1; TRBD2 matches at 9 bases. Germline CDR1 reads KGHDR; CDR2 reads SFDVKD. V was clipped by 5 bases and J by 7 bases; unmatched bases: 8. The CDR3 extends over 15 amino acids.

This chain connects TRBV7-2 to TRBJ2-3; 9 bases align to TRBD2. The CDR3 runs 17 residues. Losses at the gene ends were 0 bases for V and 4 bases for J; bases not matched to a gene: 8. Germline V gene sequence: CDR1 SGHTA, CDR2 FQGNSA. CDR3 coding DNA: TGTGCCAGCAGCTTAGCTAGCGGGAGATTCGTGGCAGATACGCAGTATTTT. Its translation: CASSLASGRFVADTQYF.

This chain connects TRBV30 to TRBJ2-1, with TRBD2 as a possible D gene (5 bases). V lost 0 bases to trimming and J lost 3 bases, with 9 bases between them. CDR1 and CDR2 (germline): GTSNPN, SVGIG (reference sequence). The CDR3 extends over 14 amino acids. For the CDR3, the DNA is TGTGCCTGGAGTGTTTTAGCGCACTACAATGAGCAGTTCTTC. Translation: CAWSVLAHYNEQFF.

The V call is TRBV11-3, the J call TRBJ1-1; weak D call: TRBD1 (5 bases). Germline CDR1 SGHNT, CDR2 YENEEA. The CDR3 totals 13 residues. V lost 7 bases and J lost 1, with 10 bases in between. The CDR3: CASKGRANTEAFF. The CDR3 DNA reads as TGTGCCAGCAAAGGCAGGGCGAACACTGAAGCTTTCTTT.

This clone was counted a single time. CDR3 nucleotide sequence: TGCGCCAGCAGCCAAAGCAGGACAGGGGTAGATACGCAGTATTTT. Encoded protein: CASSQSRTGVDTQYF. The J gene is TRBJ2-3, the V gene TRBV4-1; 9 bases match TRBD1. CDR3 size: 15 residues. The V and J ends lost 2 bases and 5 bases, in that order; junction bases with no gene match: 5. Germline lookup yields CDR1 MGHRA and CDR2 YSYEKL.

The CDR3 sequence is CAISETSGRANEQFF. In DNA, the CDR3 is TGTGCCATCAGTGAAACGAGCGGGAGGGCCAATGAGCAGTTCTTC. This chain uses TRBV10-3 with TRBJ2-1; TRBD2 aligns across 10 bases. V shed 3 bases, J shed 6 bases, and the junction held 5 bases outside the gene matches. The CDR3 has 15 residues. Germline V gene sequence: CDR1 ENHRY, CDR2 SYGVKD.

CDR3 sequence (DNA): TGCGCCAGCAGCCCGAAGTGGGTTTCGGGGACTGAAGCTTTCTTT. It yields the protein CASSPKWVSGTEAFF. The genes are TRBV4-1 and TRBJ1-1; D gene unclear. The ends were cut back, 4 bases at V and 5 bases at J, with 17 bases in the middle. Germline V gene lookup returns CDR1 MGHRA and CDR2 YSYEKL. This CDR3 region has 15 residues.